This T cell receptor (beta chain) was captured by sequencing in a study of cytomegalovirus exposure and HLA in healthy donors. The germline CDR1 and CDR2 sequences are SNHLY and FYNNEI. Trimming shortened V by 4 bases and J by 4 bases, and 11 bases separated the two germline ends. The CDR3 is 14 residues long. As to this clone: Its matching antigen is unknown.

The PCR had 60 Vbeta and 13 Jbeta primers. As handled by the study authors: Later reanalysis found around 84 million unique TCR beta chains, roughly 10 million of them shared. Clones were sequenced by immunoSEQ multiplex PCR, and TCRdb holds only the in-frame ones, with some missing. V and J calls and clone size are as listed in that table; D and trimming were resolved from the DNA. The sample shows 150,000 to 200,000 clones, 80% of them seen only once. Healthy bone marrow donors made up the donor group. Study conclusions and caveats: Analyses of presence and absence presupposed an approximately uniform sequencing depth across donors. Donors belonging to an Asian-associated ancestry cluster reportedly showed fewer N-insertions in productive TCRs than the 666-donor mean, according to what a later analysis found.

This clonotype originated in a male donor in good health and CMV-seropositive. The sequencing input was PBMCs. This rearrangement joins TRBV2 to TRBJ1-5; D not certain. The CDR3 is CASSGSADNQPQHF. The DNA for the CDR3 is TGTGCCAGCAGTGGGTCGGCGGATAATCAGCCCCAGCATTTT.